This T cell receptor beta chain was sequenced for a study of cytomegalovirus exposure and HLA in healthy donors. Study outcomes and limitations: Across HLA loci, a later analysis found differing TCR association rates, with DRB1 most and HLA-C fewest. Sequencing likely produced, as an artifact, a cluster of highly shared sequence variants. Most sequenced TCRs were rare (though some public TCRs occurred in many donors). Common viral pathogens seemed to be connected with several of the most significant clusters, according to a later analysis.

The CDR3 has 14 amino acids. Trimming took off 3 bases at V and 5 bases at J, with 13 bases between the two ends. Per germline, CDR1 SGHTA and CDR2 FQGNSA. This clone came up once. Its antigen is currently unknown. Use of 60 Vbeta and 13 Jbeta primers characterized the PCR. Produced via immunoSEQ multiplex PCR; TCRdb's table is partial and in-frame only. The sample has 150,000 to 200,000 clones, about 75% seen once. The V gene is TRBV7-2, the J gene TRBJ1-1, with D unclear. Sequenced sample: PBMCs. The origin of this receptor is a female donor in good health and CMV-seronegative. The CDR3 loop is CASSLEGSRTEAFF. CDR3 nucleotide sequence: TGTGCCAGCAGCTTGGAGGGAAGTCGGACTGAAGCTTTCTTT.